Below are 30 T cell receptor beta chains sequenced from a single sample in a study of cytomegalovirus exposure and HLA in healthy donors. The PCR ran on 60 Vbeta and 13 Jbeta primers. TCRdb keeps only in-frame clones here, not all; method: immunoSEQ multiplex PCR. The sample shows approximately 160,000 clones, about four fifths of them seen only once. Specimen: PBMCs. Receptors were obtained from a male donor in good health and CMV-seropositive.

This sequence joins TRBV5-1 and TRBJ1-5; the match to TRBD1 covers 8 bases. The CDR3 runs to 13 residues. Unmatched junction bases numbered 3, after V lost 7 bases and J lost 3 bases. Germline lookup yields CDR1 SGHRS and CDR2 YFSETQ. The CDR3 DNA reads TGCGCCAGCCGACAGGGGTTCAATCAGCCCCAGCATTTT. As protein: CASRQGFNQPQHF.

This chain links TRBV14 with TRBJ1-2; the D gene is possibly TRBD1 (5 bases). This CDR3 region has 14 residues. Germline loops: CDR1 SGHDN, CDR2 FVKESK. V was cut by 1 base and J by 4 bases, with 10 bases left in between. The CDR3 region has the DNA TGTGCCAGCAGCCAAGCCGGGGGACTCTATGGCTACACCTTC. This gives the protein CASSQAGGLYGYTF.

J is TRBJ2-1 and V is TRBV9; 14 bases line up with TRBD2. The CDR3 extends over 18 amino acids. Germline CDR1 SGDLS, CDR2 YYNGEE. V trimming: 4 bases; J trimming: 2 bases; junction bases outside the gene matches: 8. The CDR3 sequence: CASSPGTSGGLTYNEQFF. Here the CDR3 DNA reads TGTGCCAGCAGCCCCGGGACTAGCGGGGGCTTAACCTACAATGAGCAGTTCTTC. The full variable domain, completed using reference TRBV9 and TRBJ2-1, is DSGVTQTPKHLITATGQRVTLRCSPRSGDLSVYWYQQSLDQGLQFLIQYYNGEERAKGNILERFSAQQFPDLHSELNLSSLELGDSALYFCASSPGTSGGLTYNEQFFGPGTRLTVL.

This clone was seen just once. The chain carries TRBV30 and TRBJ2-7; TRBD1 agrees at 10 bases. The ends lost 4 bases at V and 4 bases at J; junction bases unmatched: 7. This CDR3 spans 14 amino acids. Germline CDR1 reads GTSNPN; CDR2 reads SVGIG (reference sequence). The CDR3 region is CAWKPWTGGYEQYF. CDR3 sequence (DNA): TGTGCCTGGAAACCGTGGACAGGGGGATACGAGCAGTACTTC.

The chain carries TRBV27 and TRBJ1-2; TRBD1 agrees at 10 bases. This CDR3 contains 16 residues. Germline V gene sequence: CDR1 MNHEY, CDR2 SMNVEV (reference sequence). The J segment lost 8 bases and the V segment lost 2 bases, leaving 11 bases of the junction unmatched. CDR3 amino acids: CASSLGWDRGGQGYTF. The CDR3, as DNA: TGTGCCAGCAGTTTAGGCTGGGACAGGGGAGGGCAAGGCTACACCTTC.

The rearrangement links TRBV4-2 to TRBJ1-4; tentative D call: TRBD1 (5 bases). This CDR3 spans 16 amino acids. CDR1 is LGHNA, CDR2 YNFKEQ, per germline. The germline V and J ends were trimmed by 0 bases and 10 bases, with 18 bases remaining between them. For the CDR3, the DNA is TGTGCCAGCAGCCAAGATCTTGCGCAGGGAGGCGGAAAACTGTTTTTT. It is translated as CASSQDLAQGGGKLFF.

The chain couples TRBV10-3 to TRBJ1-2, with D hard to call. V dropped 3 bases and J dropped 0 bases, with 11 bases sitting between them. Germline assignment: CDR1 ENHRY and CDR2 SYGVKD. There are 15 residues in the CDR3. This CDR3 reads CAISDLGNPNYGYTF. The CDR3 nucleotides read TGTGCCATCAGTGACCTAGGTAACCCTAACTATGGCTACACCTTC.

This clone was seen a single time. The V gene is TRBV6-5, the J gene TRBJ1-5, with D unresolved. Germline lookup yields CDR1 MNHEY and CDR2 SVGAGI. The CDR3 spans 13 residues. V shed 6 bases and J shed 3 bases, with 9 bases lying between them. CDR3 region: CASSLRLNQPQHF. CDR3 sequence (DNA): TGTGCCAGCAGCCTTAGACTCAATCAGCCCCAGCATTTT.

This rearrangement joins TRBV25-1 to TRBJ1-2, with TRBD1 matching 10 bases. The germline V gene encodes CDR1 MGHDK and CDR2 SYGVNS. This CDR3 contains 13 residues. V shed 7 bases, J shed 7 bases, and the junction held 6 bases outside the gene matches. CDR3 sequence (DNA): TGTGCCAGCAAGGGACAGGGGTTCCCTGGCTACACCTTC. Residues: CASKGQGFPGYTF.

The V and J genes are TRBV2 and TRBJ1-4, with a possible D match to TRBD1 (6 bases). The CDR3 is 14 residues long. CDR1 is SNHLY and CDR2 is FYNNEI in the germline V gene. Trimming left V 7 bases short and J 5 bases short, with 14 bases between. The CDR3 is CASTGMGANEKLFF. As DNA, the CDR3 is TGTGCCAGCACCGGGATGGGGGCGAATGAAAAACTGTTTTTT.

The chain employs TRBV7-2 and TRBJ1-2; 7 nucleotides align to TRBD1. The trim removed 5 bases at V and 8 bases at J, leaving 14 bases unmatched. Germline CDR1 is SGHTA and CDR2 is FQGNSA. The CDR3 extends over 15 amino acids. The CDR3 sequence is CASSLRTPTGRGYTF. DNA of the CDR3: TGTGCCAGCAGCCTCCGGACTCCGACAGGGCGGGGCTACACCTTC.

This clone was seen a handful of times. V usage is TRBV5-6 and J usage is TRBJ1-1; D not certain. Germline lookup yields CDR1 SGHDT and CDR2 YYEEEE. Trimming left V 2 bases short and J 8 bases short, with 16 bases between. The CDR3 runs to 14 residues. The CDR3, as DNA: TGTGCCAGCAGCTTCCAAACTTCATTATCCGAAGCTTTCTTT. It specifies CASSFQTSLSEAFF.

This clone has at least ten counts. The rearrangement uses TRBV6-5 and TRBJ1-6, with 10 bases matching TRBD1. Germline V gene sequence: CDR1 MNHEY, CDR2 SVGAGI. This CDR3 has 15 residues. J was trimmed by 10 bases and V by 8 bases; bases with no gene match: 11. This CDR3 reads CASGRQGARESPLHF. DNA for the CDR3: TGTGCCAGCGGAAGACAGGGGGCGCGGGAATCACCCCTCCACTTT.

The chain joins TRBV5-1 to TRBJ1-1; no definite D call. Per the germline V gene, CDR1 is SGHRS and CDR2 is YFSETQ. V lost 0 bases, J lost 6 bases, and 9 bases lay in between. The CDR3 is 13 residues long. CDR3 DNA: TGCGCCAGCAGCTTGGATGAGGGTGCTGAAGCTTTCTTT. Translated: CASSLDEGAEAFF.

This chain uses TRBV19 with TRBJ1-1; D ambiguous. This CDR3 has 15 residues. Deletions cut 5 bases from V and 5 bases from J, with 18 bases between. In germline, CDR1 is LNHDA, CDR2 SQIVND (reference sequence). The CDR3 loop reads CASSEEGYPGTEAFF. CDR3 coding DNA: TGTGCCAGTAGTGAGGAAGGCTACCCCGGTACTGAAGCTTTCTTT.

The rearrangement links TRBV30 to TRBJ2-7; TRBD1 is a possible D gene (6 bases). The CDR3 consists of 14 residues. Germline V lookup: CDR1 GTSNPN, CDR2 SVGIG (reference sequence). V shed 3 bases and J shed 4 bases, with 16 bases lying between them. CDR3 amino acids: CAWSQPGRGYEQYF. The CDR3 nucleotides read TGTGCCTGGAGCCAGCCGGGCAGGGGATACGAGCAGTACTTC.

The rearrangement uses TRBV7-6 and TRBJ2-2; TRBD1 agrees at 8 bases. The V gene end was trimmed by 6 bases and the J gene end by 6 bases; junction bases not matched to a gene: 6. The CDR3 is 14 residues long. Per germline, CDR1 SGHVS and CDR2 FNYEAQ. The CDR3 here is CASSRTGGAGELFF. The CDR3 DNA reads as TGTGCCAGCAGTCGAACAGGGGGAGCCGGGGAGCTGTTTTTT.

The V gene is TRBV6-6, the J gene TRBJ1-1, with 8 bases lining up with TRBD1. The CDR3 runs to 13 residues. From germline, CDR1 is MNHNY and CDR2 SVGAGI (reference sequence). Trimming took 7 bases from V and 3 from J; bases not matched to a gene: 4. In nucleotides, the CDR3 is TGTGCCAGCAAAGGGACAGGCTACACTGAAGCTTTCTTT. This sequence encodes CASKGTGYTEAFF.

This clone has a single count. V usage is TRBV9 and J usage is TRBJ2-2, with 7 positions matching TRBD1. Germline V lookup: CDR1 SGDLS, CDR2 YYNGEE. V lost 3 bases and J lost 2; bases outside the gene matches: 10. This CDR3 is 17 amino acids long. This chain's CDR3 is CASSALPGQSNTGELFF. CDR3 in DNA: TGTGCCAGCAGCGCCCTTCCGGGACAGAGTAACACCGGGGAGCTGTTTTTT. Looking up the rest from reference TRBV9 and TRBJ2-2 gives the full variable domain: DSGVTQTPKHLITATGQRVTLRCSPRSGDLSVYWYQQSLDQGLQFLIQYYNGEERAKGNILERFSAQQFPDLHSELNLSSLELGDSALYFCASSALPGQSNTGELFFGEGSRLTVL.

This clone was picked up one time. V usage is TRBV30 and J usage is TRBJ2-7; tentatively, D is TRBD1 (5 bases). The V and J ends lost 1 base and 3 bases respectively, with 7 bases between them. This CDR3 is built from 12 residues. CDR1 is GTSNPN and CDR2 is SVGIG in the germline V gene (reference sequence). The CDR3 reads CAWSGRVYEQYF. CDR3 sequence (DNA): TGTGCCTGGAGTGGCAGGGTCTACGAGCAGTACTTC.

The CDR3 spells CASSQGRGEGLAYGYTF. The CDR3 nucleotides are TGCGCCAGCAGCCAAGGGCGGGGCGAGGGGCTTGCCTATGGCTACACCTTC. This chain links TRBV4-3 with TRBJ1-2, with D perhaps TRBD1 (5 bases). V lost 1 base, J lost 4 bases, and 19 bases lay in between. This CDR3 has 17 amino acids. The germline CDR1 and CDR2 sequences are LGHNA and YSLEER.

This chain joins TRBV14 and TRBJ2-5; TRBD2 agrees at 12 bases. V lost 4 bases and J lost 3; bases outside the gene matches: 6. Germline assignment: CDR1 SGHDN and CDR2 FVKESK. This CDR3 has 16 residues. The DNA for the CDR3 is TGTGCCAGCAGCCGATCTCTAGCGGGGGGGAAAGAGACCCAGTACTTC. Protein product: CASSRSLAGGKETQYF. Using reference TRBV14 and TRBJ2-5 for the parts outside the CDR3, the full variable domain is EAGVTQFPSHSVIEKGQTVTLRCDPISGHDNLYWYRRVMGKEIKFLLHFVKESKQDESGMPNNRFLAERTGGTYSTLKVQPAELEDSGVYFCASSRSLAGGKETQYFGPGTRLLVL.

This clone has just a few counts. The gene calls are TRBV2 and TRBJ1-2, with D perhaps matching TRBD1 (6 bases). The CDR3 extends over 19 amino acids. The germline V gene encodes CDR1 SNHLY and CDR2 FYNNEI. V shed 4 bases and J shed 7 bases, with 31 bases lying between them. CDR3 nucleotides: TGTGCCAGCAGTGGCCGGTTCCAGGGACACTCCCTTGGGGACGGTGGCTACACCTTC. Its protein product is CASSGRFQGHSLGDGGYTF. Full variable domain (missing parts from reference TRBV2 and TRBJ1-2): EPEVTQTPSHQVTQMGQEVILRCVPISNHLYFYWYRQILGQKVEFLVSFYNNEISEKSEIFDDQFSVERPDGSNFTLKIRSTKLEDSAMYFCASSGRFQGHSLGDGGYTFGSGTRLTVV.

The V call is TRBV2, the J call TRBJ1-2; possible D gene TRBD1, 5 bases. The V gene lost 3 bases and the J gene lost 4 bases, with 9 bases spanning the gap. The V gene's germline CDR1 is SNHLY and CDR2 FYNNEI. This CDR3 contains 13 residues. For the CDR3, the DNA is TGTGCCAGCAGTGATCCCAGGGCCTATGGCTACACCTTC. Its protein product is CASSDPRAYGYTF.

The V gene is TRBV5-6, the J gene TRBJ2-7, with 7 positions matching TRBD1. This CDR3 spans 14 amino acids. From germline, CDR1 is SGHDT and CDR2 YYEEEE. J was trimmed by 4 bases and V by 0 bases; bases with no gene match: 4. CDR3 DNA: TGTGCCAGCAGCTTGGCCGGCAGGGGGTACGAGCAGTACTTC. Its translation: CASSLAGRGYEQYF.

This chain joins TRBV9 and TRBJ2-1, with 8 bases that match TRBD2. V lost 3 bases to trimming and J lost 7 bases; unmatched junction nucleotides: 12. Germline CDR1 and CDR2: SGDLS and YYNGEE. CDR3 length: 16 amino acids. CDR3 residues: CASSAASGGRRNEQFF. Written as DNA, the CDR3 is TGTGCCAGCAGCGCAGCCTCGGGGGGGCGACGAAATGAGCAGTTCTTC.

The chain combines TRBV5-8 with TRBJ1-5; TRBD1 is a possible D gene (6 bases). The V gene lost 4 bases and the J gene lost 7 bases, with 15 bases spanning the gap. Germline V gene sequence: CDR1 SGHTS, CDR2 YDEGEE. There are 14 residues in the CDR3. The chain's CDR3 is CASSPGQSRQPQHF. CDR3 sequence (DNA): TGTGCCAGCAGCCCTGGACAGTCCAGACAGCCCCAGCATTTT.

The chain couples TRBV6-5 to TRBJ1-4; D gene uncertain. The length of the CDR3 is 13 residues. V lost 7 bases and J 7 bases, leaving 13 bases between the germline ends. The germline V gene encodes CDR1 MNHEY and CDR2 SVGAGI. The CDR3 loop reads CASTADGVEKLFF. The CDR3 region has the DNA TGTGCCAGCACGGCTGACGGGGTTGAAAAACTGTTTTTT.

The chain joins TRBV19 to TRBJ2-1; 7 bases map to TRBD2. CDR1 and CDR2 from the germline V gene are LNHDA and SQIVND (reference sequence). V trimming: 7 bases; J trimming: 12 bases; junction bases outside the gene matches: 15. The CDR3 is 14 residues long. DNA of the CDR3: TGTGCCAGTACCTCAGGGAGGGACGCGCGGGGGCAGTTCTTC. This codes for CASTSGRDARGQFF.

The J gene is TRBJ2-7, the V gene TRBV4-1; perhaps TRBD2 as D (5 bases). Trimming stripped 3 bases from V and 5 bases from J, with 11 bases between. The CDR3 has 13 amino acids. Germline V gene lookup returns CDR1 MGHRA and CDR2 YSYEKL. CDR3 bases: TGCGCCAGCAGCCAGGGTCTCGGGGACGAGCAGTACTTC. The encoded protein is CASSQGLGDEQYF.